This TCR beta chain stems from a study of shared clonotypes between healthy human individuals. Study information: CD4 naive and memory got three plates each, CD8 naive two, CD8 memory one.

Study processing details: Filtering differed, since immunoSEQ gave only junction sequences and no quality scores. Here immunoSEQ multiplex PCR was the method, and the copy in TCRdb shows in-frame clones only, minus some. V, J and clone size are those of that table, while D and trimming were read from the DNA. The table records hundreds of thousands of clones, 90% to 95% of them present only once. This clone was observed once. Germline V lookup: CDR1 SGHVS, CDR2 FQNEAQ. Trimming cost V 5 bases and J 5 bases, with 7 bases left between them. This CDR3 is built from 11 residues. Terminally differentiated effector memory CD45RA+ cells were excluded by CCR7 positive selection of CD45RO-negative cells.

Sequenced input: naive CD8+ T cells sorted from blood. The rearrangement uses TRBV7-8 and TRBJ2-7; no clear D. The clonotype comes from a man aged 25 to 40 in good health. The CDR3 bases are TGTGCCAGCAGCCTAAGAGACGAGCAGTACTTC. As protein: CASSLRDEQYF. The entire variable domain, with the rest obtained from reference TRBV7-8 and TRBJ2-7, is as follows: GAGVSQSPRYKVAKRGQDVALRCDPISGHVSLFWYQQALGQGPEFLTYFQNEAQLDKSGLPSDRFFAERPEGSVSTLKIQRTQQEDSAVYLCASSLRDEQYFGPGTRLTVT.